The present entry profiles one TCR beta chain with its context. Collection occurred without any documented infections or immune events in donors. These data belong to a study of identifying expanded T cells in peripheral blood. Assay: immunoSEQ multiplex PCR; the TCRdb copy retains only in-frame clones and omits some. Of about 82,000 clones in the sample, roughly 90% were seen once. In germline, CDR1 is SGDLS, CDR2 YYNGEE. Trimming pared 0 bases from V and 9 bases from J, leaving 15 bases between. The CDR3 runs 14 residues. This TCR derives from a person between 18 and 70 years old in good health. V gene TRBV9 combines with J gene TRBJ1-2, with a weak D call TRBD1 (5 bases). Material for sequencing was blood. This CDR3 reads CASSVGGEGRSYTF. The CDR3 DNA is TGTGCCAGCAGCGTAGGGGGGGAAGGTCGAAGCTACACCTTC.